The 13 T cell receptor beta chains given below trace back to one sample, sequenced in a study of monozygotic twins with inflammatory bowel disease. TCRdb reanalyzed the 5' RACE reads and collapses them to one entry per CDR3 protein, without DNA. The ten top clones account for around 7.2%, within a sample of some 89,000 distinct CDR3 sequences. The specimen sequenced was blood. Source of these receptors: a human donor with ulcerative colitis or Crohn's disease, or a healthy co-twin of an affected twin (not recorded which).

The genes are TRBV2 and TRBJ1-4. This CDR3 has 17 residues. Looked up from germline, CDR1 is SNHLY and CDR2 is FYNNEI. The CDR3 reads CASRPLPGDVTNEKLFF.

The V and J genes are TRBV7-9 and TRBJ1-2. The CDR3 length is 12 residues. Per germline, CDR1 SEHNR and CDR2 FQNEAQ (reference sequence). CDR3 residues: CASSLQSYGYTF.

Here the CDR3 reads CASSQRTGVSQESQYF. V and J are TRBV4-2 and TRBJ2-5. The CDR3 extends over 16 amino acids. The V gene's germline CDR1 is LGHNA and CDR2 YNFKEQ.

This sequence joins TRBV4-2 and TRBJ1-3. Germline values: CDR1 LGHNA, CDR2 YNFKEQ. The CDR3 covers 16 residues. The CDR3 protein is CASSQADGPSGNTIYF.

The chain combines TRBV19 with TRBJ1-5; TCRdb lists TRBD1, though no DNA is available to test this call. The V gene's germline CDR1 is LNHDA and CDR2 SQIVND (reference sequence). This CDR3 is 16 amino acids long. The CDR3 sequence: CASSAEGQRPNQPQHF.

The chain uses TRBV7-2 and TRBJ2-7. The germline V gene encodes CDR1 SGHTA and CDR2 FQGNSA. The CDR3 has 13 amino acids. The CDR3: CASSLALWDEQYF.

The chain employs TRBV7-9 and TRBJ1-1. The CDR3 covers 14 residues. Germline-derived CDR1 and CDR2 are SEHNR and FQNEAQ (reference sequence). The CDR3 loop reads CASRGEGSGTEAFF.

The rearrangement links TRBV21-1 to TRBJ1-5. TRBV21-1 is described as a pseudogene. The CDR3 length is 13 residues. The CDR3 sequence is CASSKAGDQPQHF.

The genes are TRBV10-3 and TRBJ2-2; the D call of TRBD1 rests on TCRdb alone, since no DNA is present to check it. Germline assignment: CDR1 ENHRY and CDR2 SYGVKD. The CDR3 runs 16 residues. The CDR3 loop is CAISAPTGRTAGELFF.

The CDR3 reads CASSAGQGLGYTF. J is TRBJ1-2 and V is TRBV5-4; TCRdb calls TRBD1, which cannot be checked without DNA. The germline V gene has CDR1 SGHNT and CDR2 YYREEE (reference sequence). The CDR3 sequence is 13 residues long.

The chain links TRBV4-2 to TRBJ1-1. This CDR3 has 13 amino acids. Germline V gene data show CDR1 as LGHNA and CDR2 as YNFKEQ. CDR3 residues: CASSRGENTEAFF.

The chain has TRBV20-1 and TRBJ2-2. The germline CDR1 and CDR2 sequences are DFQATT and SNEGSKA (reference sequence). This CDR3 is 15 amino acids long. The chain's CDR3 is CSASPDVANTGELFF.

V and J are TRBV7-8 and TRBJ1-5. In germline, CDR1 is SGHVS, CDR2 FQNEAQ. The CDR3 is made up of 13 amino acids. The CDR3 loop reads CASSYAFKEPQHF.